This TCR beta chain was observed in a study of CD8+CD57+ T cells in acquired aplastic anemia. Study summary: The sorted CD4+ and CD8+ cells yielded an average approximately 3.2 ug of DNA. Study-wide findings and caveats: CD8+ Simpson's diversity did not differ significantly between patients and controls.

In patients chosen for sequencing, flow cytometry had shown CD8+CD57+ cell expansion. Germline values: CDR1 ENHRY, CDR2 SYGVKD. V shed 6 bases, J shed 1 base, and the junction held 13 bases outside the gene matches. The CDR3 spans 18 residues. A word on this clonotype: Its antigen is as yet unknown.

Profiles of TCR beta VDJ and CDR3 were generated from a genomic DNA template. Using its own MiXCR run on the reads, TCRdb lists one record per CDR3 protein. The sample consists of under 350,000 distinct CDR3 sequences, 50% to 65% of them appearing once. The chain combines TRBV10-3 with TRBJ2-1; 9 bases agree with TRBD1. The sequence was collected from a human donor with aplastic anemia. The sequencing sample was made of sorted CD4+, CD8+, or CD8+CD57+ T cells (not recorded which) from PBMCs. The CDR3 is CAIRDRGNSGGSYNEQFF. CDR3 in DNA: TGTGCCATCAGAGACAGGGGGAATAGTGGAGGGTCCTACAATGAGCAGTTCTTC.